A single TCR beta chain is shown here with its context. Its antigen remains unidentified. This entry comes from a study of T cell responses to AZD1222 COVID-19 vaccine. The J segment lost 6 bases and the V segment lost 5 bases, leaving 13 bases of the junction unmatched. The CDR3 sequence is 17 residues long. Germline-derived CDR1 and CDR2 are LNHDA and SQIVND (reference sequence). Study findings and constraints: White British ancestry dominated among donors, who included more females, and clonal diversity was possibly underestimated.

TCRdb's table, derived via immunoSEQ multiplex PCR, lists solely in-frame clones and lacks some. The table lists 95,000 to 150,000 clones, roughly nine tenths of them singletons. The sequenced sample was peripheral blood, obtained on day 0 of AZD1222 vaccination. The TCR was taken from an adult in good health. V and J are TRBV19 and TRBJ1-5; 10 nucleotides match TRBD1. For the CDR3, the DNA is TGTGCCAGTAGTCCGGGGACAGGGGCCAATACTGCTCAGCCCCAGCATTTT. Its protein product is CASSPGTGANTAQPQHF. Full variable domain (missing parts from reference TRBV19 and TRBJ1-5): DGGITQSPKYLFRKEGQNVTLSCEQNLNHDAMYWYRQDPGQGLRLIYYSQIVNDFQKGDIAEGYSVSREKKESFPLTVTSAQKNPTAFYLCASSPGTGANTAQPQHFGDGTRLSIL.